The present TCR beta chain was sequenced within a study of T cell responses to AZD1222 COVID-19 vaccine. Assay used: immunoSEQ multiplex PCR; TCRdb lists only in-frame clones, some missing. The sample consists of roughly 140,000 clones, approximately 90% of them appearing once. There are 17 residues in the CDR3. Germline CDR1 and CDR2: KGHSH and LQKENI. V was pared by 3 bases and J by 0 bases, with 17 bases between. This specimen consisted of peripheral blood, obtained after recovery from COVID-19. This sequence originates from an adult who had recovered from COVID-19. The genes are TRBV18 and TRBJ1-1; no clear D. This chain's CDR3 is CASSPRAAIRLNTEAFF. The CDR3, as DNA: TGTGCCAGCTCACCGAGGGCAGCCATTAGATTGAACACTGAAGCTTTCTTT. Based on the CDR3 plus reference TRBV18 and TRBJ1-1, the full variable domain is NAGVMQNPRHLVRRRGQEARLRCSPMKGHSHVYWYRQLPEEGLKFMVYLQKENIIDESGMPKERFSAEFPKEGPSILRIQQVVRGDSAAYFCASSPRAAIRLNTEAFFGQGTRLTVV.